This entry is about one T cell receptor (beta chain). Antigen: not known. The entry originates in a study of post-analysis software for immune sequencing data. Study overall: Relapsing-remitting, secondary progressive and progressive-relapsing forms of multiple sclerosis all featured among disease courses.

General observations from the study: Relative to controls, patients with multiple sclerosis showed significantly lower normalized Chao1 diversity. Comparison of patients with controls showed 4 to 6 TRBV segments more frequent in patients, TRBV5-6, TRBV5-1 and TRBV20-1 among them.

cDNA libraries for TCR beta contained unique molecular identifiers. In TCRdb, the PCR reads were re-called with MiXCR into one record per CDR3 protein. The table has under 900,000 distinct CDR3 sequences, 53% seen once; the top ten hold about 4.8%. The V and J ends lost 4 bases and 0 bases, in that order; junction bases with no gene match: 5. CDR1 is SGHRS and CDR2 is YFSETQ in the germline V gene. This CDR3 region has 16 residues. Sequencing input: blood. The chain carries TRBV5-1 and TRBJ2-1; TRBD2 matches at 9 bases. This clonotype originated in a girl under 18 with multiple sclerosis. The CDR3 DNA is TGCGCCAGCAGCGCGGGAGCGGGAGGCTCCTACAATGAGCAGTTCTTC. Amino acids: CASSAGAGGSYNEQFF.